One and the same sample provided the 9 T cell receptor beta chains below, sequenced in a study of blood T cell repertoires in COVID-19. Only in-frame clones appear in the TCRdb table, and some are missing; sequencing was by immunoSEQ multiplex PCR. The sample consists of 250,000 to 350,000 clones, 90% of them appearing once. The specimen sequenced was PBMCs or T cells enriched from blood (not recorded which). These receptors were collected from a woman aged 18-30 years with acute COVID-19.

This clone has a single count. The rearrangement links TRBV28 to TRBJ2-1; 12 bases are a match to TRBD2. Germline CDR1 MDHEN, CDR2 SYDVKM. CDR3 length: 15 amino acids. V was pared by 6 bases and J by 4 bases, with 4 bases of the junction left unmatched. In DNA, the CDR3 is TGTGCCAGCAGCTGGACTAGCGGGGTATACAATGAGCAGTTCTTC. Protein: CASSWTSGVYNEQFF.

Concerning this clone: The junction differs from germline at one of its ends, possibly a read error. This sequence joins TRBV18 and TRBJ2-1; 11 bases align to TRBD2. Germline V lookup: CDR1 KGHSH, CDR2 LQKENI. CDR3 length: 16 amino acids. The CDR3 region has the DNA TGTGCCAGCTCCCCACTGACTAGCGGGGACTACAATGAGCAGTTCTTC. Translation gives CASSPLTSGDYNEQFF.

The chain carries TRBV10-3 and TRBJ2-2; 7 bases are a match to TRBD1. Germline CDR1 ENHRY, CDR2 SYGVKD. V trimming: 5 bases; J trimming: 5 bases; junction bases outside the gene matches: 5. This CDR3 spans 14 amino acids. CDR3 residues: CAISPGQTTGELFF. Here the CDR3 DNA reads TGTGCCATCAGTCCGGGACAGACTACCGGGGAGCTGTTTTTT.

The table lists this clone with a count of one. This sequence joins TRBV11-2 and TRBJ1-4; tentatively, D is TRBD1 (5 bases). This CDR3 spans 14 amino acids. Trimming left V 5 bases short and J 8 bases short, with 15 bases between. Germline assignment: CDR1 SGHAT and CDR2 FQNNGV. CDR3 residues: CASSPFRQGEKLFF. Here the CDR3 DNA reads TGTGCCAGCAGCCCCTTCCGGCAGGGCGAAAAACTGTTTTTT.

The genes are TRBV28 and TRBJ1-1; D may be TRBD1 (6 bases). V was clipped by 2 bases and J by 12 bases, with 13 bases between them. Per germline, CDR1 MDHEN and CDR2 SYDVKM. This CDR3 has 12 residues. This CDR3 is CASSLEGQSPFF. As DNA, the CDR3 is TGTGCCAGCAGTTTAGAAGGACAGTCCCCTTTCTTT.

The V call is TRBV5-1, the J call TRBJ2-3; 11 bases agree with TRBD2. The V segment lost 4 bases and the J segment 2 bases; nucleotides outside the gene matches: 6. This CDR3 is built from 16 residues. Germline assignment: CDR1 SGHRS and CDR2 YFSETQ. CDR3 residues: CASSTRLAGNTDTQYF. DNA for the CDR3: TGCGCCAGCAGCACCAGACTAGCGGGGAACACAGATACGCAGTATTTT. The complete variable domain, with remaining parts taken from reference TRBV5-1 and TRBJ2-3, reads KAGVTQTPRYLIKTRGQQVTLSCSPISGHRSVSWYQQTPGQGLQFLFEYFSETQRNKGNFPGRFSGRQFSNSRSEMNVSTLELGDSALYLCASSTRLAGNTDTQYFGPGTRLTVL.

The gene calls are TRBV4-1 and TRBJ2-7, with 7 bases lining up with TRBD2. The germline V gene encodes CDR1 MGHRA and CDR2 YSYEKL. The trim removed 0 bases at V and 2 bases at J, leaving 16 bases unmatched. The CDR3 spans 19 residues. CDR3 coding DNA: TGCGCCAGCAGCCAAGATGGGGGGGTCTCGGCGGGCGCCACCTACGAGCAGTACTTC. It translates to CASSQDGGVSAGATYEQYF.

The genes are TRBV5-6 and TRBJ1-1; no clear D gene. Germline CDR1 reads SGHDT; CDR2 reads YYEEEE. This CDR3 has 14 amino acids. V lost 0 bases and J 1 base, leaving 7 bases between the germline ends. The CDR3 loop reads CASSLADKNTEAFF. The CDR3 DNA is TGTGCCAGCAGCTTGGCCGACAAGAACACTGAAGCTTTCTTT.

The rearrangement uses TRBV27 and TRBJ2-7; D perhaps matches TRBD2 (5 bases). The CDR3 totals 14 residues. Looked up from germline, CDR1 is MNHEY and CDR2 is SMNVEV (reference sequence). The V end lost 5 bases, the J end lost 0 bases, and 11 bases lay between the germline ends. The CDR3: CASSPAVPSYEQYF. DNA for the CDR3: TGTGCCAGCAGTCCAGCGGTGCCCTCCTACGAGCAGTACTTC.